Below, one TCR beta chain is given with its context. The germline V and J ends were trimmed by 5 bases and 3 bases, with 11 bases remaining between them. Germline V gene sequence: CDR1 LGHDT, CDR2 YNNKEL (reference sequence). The CDR3 has 13 amino acids. The sample is drawn from a study of T-cell reconstitution after alpha-beta-depleted transplantation in children. Unique molecular identifiers were built into the TCRbeta library. TCRdb called the PCR reads again in MiXCR, with one record for every CDR3 protein. The data contain more than 550,000 distinct CDR3 sequences, 10% of them singletons. The V gene is TRBV3-1, the J gene TRBJ2-7; D remains ambiguous. The TCR comes from a human donor who donated a stem cell graft to a child with acute myeloid leukemia. The material sequenced was PBMCs from the stem cell graft donor, taken from the stem cell graft. CDR3 loop: CASSRTGFYEQYF. The CDR3, as DNA: TGTGCCAGCAGCAGAACTGGGTTCTACGAGCAGTACTTC.